The present TCR beta chain was sequenced within a study of cytomegalovirus exposure and HLA in healthy donors. Overall study findings and caveats: It was reportedly the case that the classifier diagnosed cytomegalovirus status with high specificity and sensitivity.

The donors were part of the roughly 120-subject validation cohort, which stood apart from the roughly 680-subject first cohort. Measured with immunoSEQ multiplex PCR; TCRdb has only the in-frame clones, and not every one. Among 35,000 to 50,000 clones listed, 80% to 95% were seen once. Looked up from germline, CDR1 is MDHEN and CDR2 is SYDVKM. The CDR3 sequence is 14 residues long. V shed 5 bases and J shed 4 bases, with 12 bases lying between them. To note about this clone: Its antigen is unidentified.

The source of this sequence is a man aged 18 to 29 in good health and CMV-seronegative. The sample comprised PBMCs. The rearrangement joins TRBV28 to TRBJ1-3; a weak D match, TRBD1 (6 bases). CDR3 sequence (DNA): TGTGCCAGCAGTGCAGGGGCTACGGGAAACACCATATATTTT. This codes for CASSAGATGNTIYF.